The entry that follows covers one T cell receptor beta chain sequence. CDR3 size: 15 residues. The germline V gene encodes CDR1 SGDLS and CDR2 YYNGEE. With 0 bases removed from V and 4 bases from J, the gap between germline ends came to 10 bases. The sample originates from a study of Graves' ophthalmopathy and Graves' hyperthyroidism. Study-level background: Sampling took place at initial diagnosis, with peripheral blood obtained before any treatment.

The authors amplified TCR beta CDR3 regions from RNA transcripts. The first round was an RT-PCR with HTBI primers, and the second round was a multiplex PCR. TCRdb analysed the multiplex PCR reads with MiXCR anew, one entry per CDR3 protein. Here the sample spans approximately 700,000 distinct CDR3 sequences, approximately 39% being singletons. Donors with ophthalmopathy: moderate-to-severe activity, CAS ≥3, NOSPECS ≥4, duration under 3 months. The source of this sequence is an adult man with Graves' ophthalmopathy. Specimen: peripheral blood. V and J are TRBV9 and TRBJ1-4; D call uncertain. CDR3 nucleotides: TGTGCCAGCAGCGTAGGGGCAGGCTTTAATGAAAAACTGTTTTTT. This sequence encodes CASSVGAGFNEKLFF.